The 15 T cell receptor beta chains in this list originate from one sample, sequenced in a study of cytomegalovirus exposure and HLA in healthy donors. The PCR used 60 Vbeta and 13 Jbeta primers. Produced via immunoSEQ multiplex PCR; TCRdb's table is partial and in-frame only. The repertoire table contains approximately 110,000 clones. Input material: PBMCs. Receptors were obtained from a man aged 18 to 35 in good health and CMV-seronegative.

V and J are TRBV27 and TRBJ2-7; D is ambiguous. CDR3 size: 13 residues. The germline V gene encodes CDR1 MNHEY and CDR2 SMNVEV (reference sequence). Trimming left V 4 bases short and J 6 bases short, with 13 bases between. The CDR3 DNA follows: TGTGCCAGCAGTTCCGGCAGGTTCGCCGAGCAGTACTTC. Translation gives CASSSGRFAEQYF.

V is TRBV5-1 and J is TRBJ1-1; 8 bases match TRBD1. CDR3 length equals 18 residues. The V and J ends lost 4 bases and 3 bases, in that order; junction bases with no gene match: 17. Germline V gene data show CDR1 as SGHRS and CDR2 as YFSETQ. The CDR3 nucleotides read TGCGCCAGCAGCATGAATCCCACGTCGACAGGGGCGTACACTGAAGCTTTCTTT. Translation gives CASSMNPTSTGAYTEAFF.

With respect to this clone: A junction boundary mismatches the germline segment, possibly from a read error. The chain links TRBV14 to TRBJ1-1; tentative D call: TRBD1 (5 bases). The CDR3 is 14 amino acids. Germline CDR1 reads SGHDN; CDR2 reads FVKESK. The DNA of the CDR3 is TGTGCCAGCAGGCAAGAGGGGCTAAACACTGAAGCTTTCTTT. Translation gives CASRQEGLNTEAFF.

This chain uses TRBV6-6 with TRBJ1-4, with 8 bases aligning to TRBD1. Germline V CDR1 and CDR2: MNHNY, SVGAGI (reference sequence). The CDR3 length is 14 residues. The trim removed 6 bases at V and 8 bases at J, leaving 8 bases unmatched. The CDR3 bases are TGTGCCAGCAGCTTGACAGGGGTGGACGAAAAACTGTTTTTT. It encodes CASSLTGVDEKLFF.

The chain recombines TRBV7-8 with TRBJ1-3; TRBD1 matches at 10 bases. Germline V lookup: CDR1 SGHVS, CDR2 FQNEAQ. The V and J ends lost 4 bases and 3 bases, in that order; junction bases with no gene match: 6. The CDR3 is made up of 16 amino acids. CDR3 nucleotides: TGTGCCAGCAGCTCCGGGACAGGGGTGATTGGAAACACCATATATTTT. Amino acid sequence: CASSSGTGVIGNTIYF.

In the case of this clone: This CDR3 fails to terminate in the conserved phenylalanine or tryptophan, so it likely reflects a read error. The chain links TRBV2 to TRBJ1-4; D is unclear. The germline gives CDR1 SNHLY, CDR2 FYNNEI. V was shortened by 5 bases and J by 1 base, with 14 bases between the two germline ends. The CDR3 length is 16 residues. DNA of the CDR3: TGTGCCAGCAGTCCACGTCAGCCCCGAACTAATGAAAAACTGTTTTCT. This codes for CASSPRQPRTNEKLFS.

V usage is TRBV5-5 and J usage is TRBJ2-7; D perhaps matches TRBD1 (6 bases). Germline V gives CDR1 SGHKS, CDR2 YYEKEE (reference sequence). V shed 4 bases and J shed 5 bases, with 22 bases lying between them. The CDR3 sequence is 16 residues long. The CDR3 sequence: CASSDLVVRGVDEQYF. The CDR3 DNA is TGTGCCAGCAGCGACCTGGTCGTCAGGGGAGTCGACGAGCAGTACTTC. The variable domain in full, with the rest retrieved from reference TRBV5-5 and TRBJ2-7, is DAGVTQSPTHLIKTRGQQVTLRCSPISGHKSVSWYQQVLGQGPQFIFQYYEKEERGRGNFPDRFSARQFPNYSSELNVNALLLGDSALYLCASSDLVVRGVDEQYFGPGTRLTVT.

The chain has TRBV7-2 and TRBJ2-1; 9 nucleotides line up with TRBD2. There are 15 residues in the CDR3. V lost 1 base, J lost 7 bases, and 5 bases stayed unmatched. The germline CDR1 and CDR2 sequences are SGHTA and FQGNSA. CDR3: CASSLEASGENEQFF. The CDR3 DNA follows: TGTGCCAGCAGCTTAGAGGCTAGCGGGGAGAATGAGCAGTTCTTC.

The chain has TRBV19 and TRBJ2-7, with 8 nucleotides matching TRBD1. V shed 3 bases, J shed 5 bases, and the junction held 6 bases outside the gene matches. Per the germline V gene, CDR1 is LNHDA and CDR2 is SQIVND (reference sequence). The CDR3 is made up of 14 amino acids. CDR3: CASSIQQGDHEQYF. In DNA, the CDR3 is TGTGCCAGTAGTATCCAACAGGGGGACCACGAGCAGTACTTC.

This chain uses TRBV9 with TRBJ2-5; 9 nucleotides match TRBD1. The better agreement between TRBJ2-7 and the DNA end casts doubt on the J call. CDR3 size: 15 residues. The germline gives CDR1 SGDLS, CDR2 YYNGEE. The CDR3 here is CASSQSTGGLNEQYF. In DNA form, the CDR3 reads TGTGCCAGCAGTCAGAGCACAGGGGGCCTAAACGAGCAGTACTTC.

The rearrangement uses TRBV11-1 and TRBJ2-5; 13 nucleotides align to TRBD2. V lost 6 bases and J lost 2; bases outside the gene matches: 3. Germline V gene data show CDR1 as SGHAT and CDR2 as FQDESV (reference sequence). This CDR3 is built from 15 residues. CDR3 nucleotides: TGTGCCAGCAGTCCACTAGCGGGGGGGCAAGAGACCCAGTACTTC. Residues: CASSPLAGGQETQYF.

This chain uses TRBV7-7 with TRBJ2-3; TRBD2 agrees at 11 bases. Germline V gene data show CDR1 as SSHAT and CDR2 as FNYEAQ (reference sequence). CDR3 length: 18 amino acids. DNA for the CDR3: TGTGCTAGCCCTTGGAAGACTAGCGGGAATGGGGACACAGATACGCAGTATTTT. Translation gives CASPWKTSGNGDTDTQYF.

The rearrangement links TRBV25-1 to TRBJ2-2; 7 bases align to TRBD1. Germline V gene sequence: CDR1 MGHDK, CDR2 SYGVNS. The CDR3 covers 15 residues. J was trimmed by 7 bases and V by 4 bases; bases with no gene match: 9. In DNA form, the CDR3 reads TGTGCCAGCAGTGCAGGGACAGAAGGTTTCGGGGAGCTGTTTTTT. Protein sequence: CASSAGTEGFGELFF.

The chain joins TRBV5-5 to TRBJ1-4; D uncertain. There are 14 residues in the CDR3. V lost 4 bases to trimming and J lost 4 bases, with 11 bases between them. Germline assignment: CDR1 SGHKS and CDR2 YYEKEE (reference sequence). CDR3 amino acids: CASSLQAFNEKLFF. In nucleotides, the CDR3 is TGTGCCAGCAGCCTGCAAGCGTTTAATGAAAAACTGTTTTTT.

The chain uses TRBV18 and TRBJ1-1, with TRBD1 as a possible D gene (5 bases). The V gene's germline CDR1 is KGHSH and CDR2 LQKENI. V shed 3 bases and J shed 6 bases, with 11 bases lying between them. The CDR3 loop spans 13 amino acids. The CDR3 sequence is CASSPQGFAEAFF. CDR3 DNA sequence: TGTGCCAGCTCACCCCAGGGTTTCGCTGAAGCTTTCTTT.